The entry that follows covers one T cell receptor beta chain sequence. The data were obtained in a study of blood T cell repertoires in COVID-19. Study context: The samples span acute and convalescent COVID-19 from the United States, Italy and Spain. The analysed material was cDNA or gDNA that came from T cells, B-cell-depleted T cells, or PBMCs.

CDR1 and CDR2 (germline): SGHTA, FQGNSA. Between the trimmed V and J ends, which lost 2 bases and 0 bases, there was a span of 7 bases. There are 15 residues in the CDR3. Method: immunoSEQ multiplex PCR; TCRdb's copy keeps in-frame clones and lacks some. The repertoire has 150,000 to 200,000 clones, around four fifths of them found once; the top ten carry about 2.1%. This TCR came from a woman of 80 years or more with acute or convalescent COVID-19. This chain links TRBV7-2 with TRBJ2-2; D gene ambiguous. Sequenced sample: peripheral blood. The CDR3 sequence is CASSLNPTNTGELFF. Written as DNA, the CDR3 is TGTGCCAGCAGCTTAAACCCTACGAACACCGGGGAGCTGTTTTTT.